Below, one T cell receptor beta chain is given with its context. The antigen is unknown. The TCRbeta library was prepared with unique molecular identifiers. Using its own MiXCR run on the PCR reads, TCRdb lists one record per CDR3 protein. The sample lists 610,000 or so distinct CDR3 sequences, 27% occurring once. The data belong to a study of T-cell reconstitution after alpha-beta-depleted transplantation in children. Study results and limitations: Diversity and T-cell counts at one year after transplant derived mostly from new T cells. As was reported, about two months after transplant, alpha-beta T cells came from several hundred expanded graft clones. Some patients showed high day-60 TCRbeta diversity, which derived from surviving recipient T cells and thymic progenitors.

The CDR3 is made up of 12 amino acids. V was clipped by 5 bases and J by 6 bases, with 11 bases between them. Germline-derived CDR1 and CDR2 are MDHEN and SYDVKM. The sample consisted of PBMCs, taken before TCRalphabeta/CD19-depleted stem cell transplant. The chain uses TRBV28 and TRBJ2-7; a possible D gene is TRBD1 (5 bases). This clonotype was sampled from a boy younger than two with Wiskott-Aldrich syndrome, due to receive a stem cell transplant. CDR3 sequence (DNA): TGTGCCAGCAGTCCCCCAAGGGGCGAGCAGTACTTC. Its translation: CASSPPRGEQYF.